This T cell receptor beta chain was identified in a study of cytomegalovirus exposure and HLA in healthy donors. Primers included in the PCR were 60 Vbeta and 13 Jbeta primers. How the authors handled the data: A later analysis counted tens of millions of unique TCR beta chains, around 10 million shared. Sequencing used immunoSEQ multiplex PCR; TCRdb keeps in-frame clones, though not all of them. V, J and clone size were drawn from that table, and D and trimming were deduced from the DNA. Among around 50,000 clones listed, approximately 82% were seen once. V trimming: 4 bases; J trimming: 14 bases; junction bases outside the gene matches: 7. Germline V lookup: CDR1 SGHRS, CDR2 YFSETQ. CDR3 size: 11 residues. This clone has a handful of counts.

This sequence joins TRBV5-1 and TRBJ2-3; TRBD1 aligns across 7 bases. The specimen sequenced was PBMCs. This clonotype was obtained from a man aged 50 or older in good health and CMV-seronegative. Here the CDR3 reads CASSLGQVAYF. CDR3 nucleotide sequence: TGCGCCAGCAGCCTCGGACAGGTTGCGTATTTT.